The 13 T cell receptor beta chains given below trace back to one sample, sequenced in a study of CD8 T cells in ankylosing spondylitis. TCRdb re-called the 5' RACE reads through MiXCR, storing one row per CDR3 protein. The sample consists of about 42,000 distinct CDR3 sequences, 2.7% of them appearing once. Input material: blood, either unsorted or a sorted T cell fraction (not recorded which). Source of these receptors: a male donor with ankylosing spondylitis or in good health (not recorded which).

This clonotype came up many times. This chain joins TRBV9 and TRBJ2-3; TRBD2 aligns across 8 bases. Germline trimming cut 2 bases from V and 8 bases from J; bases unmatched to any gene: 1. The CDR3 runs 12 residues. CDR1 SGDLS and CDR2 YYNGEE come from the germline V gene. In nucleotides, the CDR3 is TGTGCCAGCAGCGTGGCGGGGGGTACGCAGTATTTT. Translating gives CASSVAGGTQYF.

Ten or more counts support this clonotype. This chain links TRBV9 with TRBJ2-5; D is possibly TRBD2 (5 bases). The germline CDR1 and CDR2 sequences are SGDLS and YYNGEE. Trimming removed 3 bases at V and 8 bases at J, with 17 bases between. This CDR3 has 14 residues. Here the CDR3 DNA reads TGTGCCAGCAGCGGTCGTACCGGGGTTGGTACCCAGTACTTC. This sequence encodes CASSGRTGVGTQYF.

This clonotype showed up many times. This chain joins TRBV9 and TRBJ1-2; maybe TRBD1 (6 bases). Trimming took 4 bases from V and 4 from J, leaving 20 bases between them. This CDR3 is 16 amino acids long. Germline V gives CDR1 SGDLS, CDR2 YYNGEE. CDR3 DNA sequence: TGTGCCAGCAGCTTACACCCTCGGGGGCGATTCTATGGCTACACCTTC. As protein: CASSLHPRGRFYGYTF.

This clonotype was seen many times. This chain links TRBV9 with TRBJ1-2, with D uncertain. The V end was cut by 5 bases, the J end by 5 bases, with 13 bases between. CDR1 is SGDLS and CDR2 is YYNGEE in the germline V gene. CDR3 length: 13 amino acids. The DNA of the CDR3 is TGTGCCAGCAGAGCAGCGAGTTCATATGGCTACACCTTC. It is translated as CASRAASSYGYTF.

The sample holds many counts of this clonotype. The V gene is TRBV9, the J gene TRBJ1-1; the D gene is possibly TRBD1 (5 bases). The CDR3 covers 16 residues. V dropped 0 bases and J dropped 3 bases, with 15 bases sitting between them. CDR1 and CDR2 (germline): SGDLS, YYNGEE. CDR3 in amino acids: CASSVVGWGLDTEAFF. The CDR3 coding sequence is TGTGCCAGCAGCGTAGTTGGATGGGGCTTAGACACTGAAGCTTTCTTT.

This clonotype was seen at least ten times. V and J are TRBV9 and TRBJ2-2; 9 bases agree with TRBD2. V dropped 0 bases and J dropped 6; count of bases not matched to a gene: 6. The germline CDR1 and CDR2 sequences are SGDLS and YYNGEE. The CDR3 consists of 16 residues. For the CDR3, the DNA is TGTGCCAGCAGCGTAGTACCAGCGGGAGGCCCCGGGGAGCTGTTTTTT. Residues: CASSVVPAGGPGELFF.

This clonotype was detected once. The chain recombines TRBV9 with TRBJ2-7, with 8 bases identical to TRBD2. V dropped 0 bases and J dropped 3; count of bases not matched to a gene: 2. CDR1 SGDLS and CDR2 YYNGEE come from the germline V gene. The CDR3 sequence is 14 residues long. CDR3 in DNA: TGTGCCAGCAGCGTAGGGCTAGCGGGCTACGAGCAGTACTTC. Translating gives CASSVGLAGYEQYF.

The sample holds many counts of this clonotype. For the CDR3, the DNA is TGTGCAGACAAGTTAGGCAGCTACGAGCAGTACTTC. It encodes CADKLGSYEQYF. The genes are TRBV25-1 and TRBJ2-7; D gene ambiguous. The CDR3 length is 12 residues. Germline assignment: CDR1 MGHDK and CDR2 SYGVNS.

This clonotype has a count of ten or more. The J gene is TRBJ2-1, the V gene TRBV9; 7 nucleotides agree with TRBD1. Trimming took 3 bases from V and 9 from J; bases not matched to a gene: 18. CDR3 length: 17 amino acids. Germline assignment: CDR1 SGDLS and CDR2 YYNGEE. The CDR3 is CASSARQGSLLVSEQFF. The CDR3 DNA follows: TGTGCCAGCAGCGCCCGACAGGGTTCTCTGCTAGTTAGTGAGCAGTTCTTC.

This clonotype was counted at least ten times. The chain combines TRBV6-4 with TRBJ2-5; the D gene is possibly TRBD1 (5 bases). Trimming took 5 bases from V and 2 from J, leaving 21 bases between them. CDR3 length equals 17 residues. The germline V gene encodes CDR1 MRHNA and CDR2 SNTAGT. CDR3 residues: CASSWARAGIFQETQYF. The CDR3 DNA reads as TGTGCCAGCAGTTGGGCCCGGGCAGGGATTTTTCAAGAGACCCAGTACTTC.

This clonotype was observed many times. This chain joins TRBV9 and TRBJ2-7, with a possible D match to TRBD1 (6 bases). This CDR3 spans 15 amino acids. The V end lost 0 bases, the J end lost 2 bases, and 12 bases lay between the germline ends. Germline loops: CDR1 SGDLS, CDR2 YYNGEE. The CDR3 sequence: CASSVEVDSTYEQYF. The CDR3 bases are TGTGCCAGCAGCGTAGAGGTGGACAGTACCTACGAGCAGTACTTC. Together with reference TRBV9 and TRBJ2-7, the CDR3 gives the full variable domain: DSGVTQTPKHLITATGQRVTLRCSPRSGDLSVYWYQQSLDQGLQFLIQYYNGEERAKGNILERFSAQQFPDLHSELNLSSLELGDSALYFCASSVEVDSTYEQYFGPGTRLTVT.

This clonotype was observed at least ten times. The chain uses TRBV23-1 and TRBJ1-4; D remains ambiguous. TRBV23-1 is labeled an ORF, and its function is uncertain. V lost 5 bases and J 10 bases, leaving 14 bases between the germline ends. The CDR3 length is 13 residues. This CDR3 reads CASSATGPLKLFF. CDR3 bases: TGCGCCAGCAGTGCAACCGGGCCCTTAAAACTGTTTTTT.

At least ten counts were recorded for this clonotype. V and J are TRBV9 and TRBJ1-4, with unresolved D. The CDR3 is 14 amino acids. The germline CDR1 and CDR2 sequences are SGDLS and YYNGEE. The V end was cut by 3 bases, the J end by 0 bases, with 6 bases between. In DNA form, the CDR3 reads TGTGCCAGCAGCGAGAGCCCAACTAATGAAAAACTGTTTTTT. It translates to CASSESPTNEKLFF.